Described below is a single T cell receptor beta chain sequence and its context. Its target is not known. Per the germline V gene, CDR1 is MDHEN and CDR2 is SYDVKM. This CDR3 region has 14 residues. The sample belongs to a study of blood T cells in healthy people across ages. Overall study: Template switching caught about one barcoded beta molecule for each two T cells.

Study-level results: The study lacked donor CMV status, which possibly confounded expanded clonotype changes. It was found that TCR beta diversity correlated strongly with the percentage of naive T cells.

Primers used in a second PCR of roughly 7 to 12 cycles were a sample-barcoded 5' primer and a J-beta primer mix. MiXCR, run by TCRdb on the 5' RACE reads, gives a single entry per CDR3 protein. The data contain fewer than 800,000 distinct CDR3 sequences, around a quarter of them singletons. The same data also went into a second study, on T cells of mothers and their children. As that report states: Compared with unrelated pairs, related mother-child pairs had slightly higher, non-significant overlap.

The clonotype was recovered from a boy between 10 and 17 years old in good health. The rearrangement joins TRBV28 to TRBJ2-5, with 12 bases identical to TRBD1. The end of the DNA fits TRBJ2-7 better, so the J call may be wrong. What was sequenced was blood. CDR3 nucleotides: TGTGCCAGCAAGGGGGACAGGGGGCTTTACGAGCAGTACTTC. Its translation: CASKGDRGLYEQYF.